This entry describes one T cell receptor (beta chain). Its antigen is unidentified. The entry originates in a study of PD-1 blockade in mismatch repair-deficient tumors. At the level of the study: Enrolled about 2013-2016, patients had progressing, pretreated mismatch repair-deficient cancers of about a dozen types.

Study outcomes and limitations: Tumor-resident clones, often absent from pretreatment blood, expanded after pembrolizumab and then contracted.

A few pembrolizumab responders had their TCRs sequenced. Generated by immunoSEQ multiplex PCR, the TCRdb table keeps only in-frame clones and is missing some. Counted here are 95,000 to 150,000 clones, about 86% occurring once; the ten biggest clones make up 13%. V was shortened by 5 bases and J by 3 bases, with 11 bases between the two germline ends. Germline V gene data show CDR1 as SGHAT and CDR2 as FQNNGV. The CDR3 is 13 amino acids. The sequences come from peripheral blood, collected 44 weeks after starting pembrolizumab. The chain has TRBV11-2 and TRBJ2-7; a possible D gene is TRBD2 (5 bases). The sequence derives from an adult with mismatch repair-deficient cancer. The CDR3 sequence is CASSLGLGYEQYF. CDR3 in DNA: TGTGCCAGCAGCCTCGGACTTGGCTACGAGCAGTACTTC.